The next 9 T cell receptor beta chains were all read from a single sample in a study of T cell changes during pregnancy in multiple sclerosis. Sequenced by immunoSEQ multiplex PCR; TCRdb stores in-frame clones only, minus some. Among 85,000 to 130,000 clones listed, less than 95% were seen once. The source material was peripheral blood, sampled after pregnancy. The receptor source for this set is a female donor with multiple sclerosis, enrolled in a pregnancy study.

The chain uses TRBV5-1 and TRBJ2-5; TRBD2 is a possible D gene (6 bases). CDR3 length: 15 residues. The V end was cut by 2 bases, the J end by 2 bases, with 13 bases between. From germline, CDR1 is SGHRS and CDR2 YFSETQ. CDR3 region: CASSFRGSGQETQYF. Written as DNA, the CDR3 is TGCGCCAGCAGCTTCCGGGGTAGCGGACAAGAGACCCAGTACTTC. Using reference TRBV5-1 and TRBJ2-5 for the parts outside the CDR3, the full variable domain is KAGVTQTPRYLIKTRGQQVTLSCSPISGHRSVSWYQQTPGQGLQFLFEYFSETQRNKGNFPGRFSGRQFSNSRSEMNVSTLELGDSALYLCASSFRGSGQETQYFGPGTRLLVL.

The table lists this clone with a few counts. This sequence joins TRBV7-9 and TRBJ1-5; D uncertain. Germline V gives CDR1 SEHNR, CDR2 FQNEAQ (reference sequence). Between the trimmed V and J ends, which lost 4 bases and 6 bases, there was a span of 7 bases. The CDR3 consists of 12 residues. CDR3: CASSSPGQPQHF. CDR3 sequence (DNA): TGTGCCAGCAGCTCTCCAGGTCAGCCCCAGCATTTT.

This chain connects TRBV13 to TRBJ2-7; 8 positions agree with TRBD2. The CDR3 is made up of 15 amino acids. The germline gives CDR1 PRHDT, CDR2 FYEKMQ (reference sequence). J lost 7 bases, V lost 5 bases, and 13 bases had no gene match. CDR3 loop: CASSPSFGRAGEQYF. The CDR3 region has the DNA TGTGCCAGCAGCCCTTCGTTCGGGAGGGCCGGTGAGCAGTACTTC.

V and J are TRBV6-5 and TRBJ1-1; 7 bases are shared with TRBD1. Per germline, CDR1 MNHEY and CDR2 SVGAGI. Losses at the gene ends were 1 base for V and 4 bases for J; bases not matched to a gene: 0. This CDR3 contains 13 residues. The CDR3 DNA reads TGTGCCAGCAGTTACTACAGGGGCACTGAAGCTTTCTTT. Protein: CASSYYRGTEAFF.

This rearrangement joins TRBV6-1 to TRBJ1-6; 8 bases are a match to TRBD1. Germline CDR1 is MNHNS and CDR2 is SASEGT. The CDR3 is made up of 15 amino acids. Unmatched junction bases numbered 6, after V lost 6 bases and J lost 5 bases. DNA for the CDR3: TGTGCCAGCAGCCTACAGGGGGGTGATAATTCACCCCTCCACTTT. Protein: CASSLQGGDNSPLHF.

The chain links TRBV30 to TRBJ2-7, with D unresolved. Trimming took off 2 bases at V and 3 bases at J, with 5 bases between the two ends. The CDR3 covers 11 residues. Germline CDR1 GTSNPN, CDR2 SVGIG (reference sequence). CDR3 in DNA: TGTGCCTGGAGTCCTAACTACGAGCAGTACTTC. Translating gives CAWSPNYEQYF. The whole variable domain, remainder taken from reference TRBV30 and TRBJ2-7, is SQTIHQWPATLVQPVGSPLSLECTVEGTSNPNLYWYRQAAGRGLQLLFYSVGIGQISSEVPQNLSASRPQDRQFILSSKKLLLSDSGFYLCAWSPNYEQYFGPGTRLTVT.

The chain has TRBV6-1 and TRBJ1-2, with D unresolved. Trimming cost V 11 bases and J 5 bases, with 18 bases left between them. From germline, CDR1 is MNHNS and CDR2 SASEGT. This CDR3 comprises 13 residues. DNA of the CDR3: TGTGCCTCCTCGGGTTTTTCGGGGTATGGCTACACCTTC. This sequence encodes CASSGFSGYGYTF.

This chain links TRBV2 with TRBJ1-2; TRBD1 aligns across 9 bases. In germline, CDR1 is SNHLY, CDR2 FYNNEI. The trim removed 4 bases at V and 8 bases at J, leaving 5 bases unmatched. This CDR3 contains 13 residues. CDR3 DNA sequence: TGTGCCAGCAGTGTTGCGACAGGGGGAGGCTACACCTTC. It encodes CASSVATGGGYTF. The whole variable domain, filled in from reference TRBV2 and TRBJ1-2, reads EPEVTQTPSHQVTQMGQEVILRCVPISNHLYFYWYRQILGQKVEFLVSFYNNEISEKSEIFDDQFSVERPDGSNFTLKIRSTKLEDSAMYFCASSVATGGGYTFGSGTRLTVV.

The V and J genes are TRBV11-1 and TRBJ2-7; tentative D call: TRBD2 (6 bases). Germline CDR1 and CDR2: SGHAT and FQDESV (reference sequence). V gave up 0 bases and J gave up 4 bases, with 7 bases separating them. The CDR3 has 13 residues. The CDR3 region has the DNA TGTGCCAGCAGCTTAGCGGGACTTTACGAGCAGTACTTC. Residues: CASSLAGLYEQYF.